These T cell receptor beta chains were read from a single sample in a study of blood T cell repertoires in COVID-19. The repertoire was sequenced with immunoSEQ multiplex PCR; TCRdb's copy has only in-frame clones and lacks some. Among just over 300,000 clones listed, 80% to 90% were seen once. Sequencing input: PBMCs or T cells enriched from blood (not recorded which). These receptors were collected from a young woman who had recovered from COVID-19. The conserved cysteine and the conserved F or W are not part of the CDR3 here. The D gene is left open where the match is weak. For some rows the clone size is stated as once, few or many, or as a class when expanded; others skip it.

j_call,clone_size,d_call,v_call,cdr3_aa
TRBJ1-2,NA,TRBD1,TRBV28,ASKARAGGNGYT
TRBJ2-1,NA,NA,TRBV12-3/TRBV12-4,ASAGRGNEQF
TRBJ1-2,NA,NA,TRBV5-5,ASSFVAVKNYGYT
TRBJ2-1,NA,NA,TRBV7-9,ASSPDSTNNEQF
TRBJ2-1,NA,TRBD2,TRBV5-6,ASRHSGSGFNEQF
TRBJ1-2,NA,NA,TRBV28,ASNVGGYGYT
TRBJ1-1,NA,TRBD1,TRBV27,ASSYRGENTEAF
TRBJ2-1,NA,NA,TRBV2,ASSDGWGREWSNEQF
TRBJ1-5,NA,TRBD1,TRBV6-5,ASRLDRGPNQPQH
TRBJ2-2,few,NA,TRBV4-1,ASSHLQGNTGELF
TRBJ1-3,NA,NA,TRBV9,ASSVNSPFSGNTIY
TRBJ2-7,NA,NA,TRBV13,ASSVGSAGTYEQY
TRBJ2-7,NA,NA,TRBV6-5,ASSRVRAQHEQY
TRBJ2-7,NA,TRBD2,TRBV6-4,ASSDSPRSGRDGEQY
TRBJ2-7,NA,NA,TRBV19,ASSILGQSYEQY
TRBJ2-1,once,NA,TRBV9,ASSDPGLGREEQF
TRBJ2-5,NA,TRBD1,TRBV18,ASSQNRGEETQY
TRBJ2-4,NA,TRBD2,TRBV4-1,ASSLAGVTKNIQY
TRBJ2-3,NA,TRBD2,TRBV13,ASTMQTGLAGGHDTDTQY
TRBJ2-7,NA,TRBD2,TRBV6-1,ASSESFGGVRSGAAYEQY
TRBJ1-4,NA,TRBD1,TRBV2,ASSEEPGGRGEKLF
TRBJ1-1,NA,TRBD1,TRBV7-2,ASSLDLEGARTEAF
TRBJ2-5,NA,TRBD2,TRBV28,ASSLEILSSGGTQETQY